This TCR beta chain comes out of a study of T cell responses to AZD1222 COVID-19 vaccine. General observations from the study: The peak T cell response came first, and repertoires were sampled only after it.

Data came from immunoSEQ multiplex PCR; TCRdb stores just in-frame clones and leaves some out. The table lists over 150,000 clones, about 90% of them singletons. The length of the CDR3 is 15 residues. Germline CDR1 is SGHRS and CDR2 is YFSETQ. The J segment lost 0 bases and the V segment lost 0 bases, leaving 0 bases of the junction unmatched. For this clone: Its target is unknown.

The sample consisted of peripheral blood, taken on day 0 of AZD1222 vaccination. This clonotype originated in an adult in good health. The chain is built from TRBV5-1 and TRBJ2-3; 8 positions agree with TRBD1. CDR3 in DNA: TGCGCCAGCAGCTTGGACAGGGGGAGCACAGATACGCAGTATTTT. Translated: CASSLDRGSTDTQYF.